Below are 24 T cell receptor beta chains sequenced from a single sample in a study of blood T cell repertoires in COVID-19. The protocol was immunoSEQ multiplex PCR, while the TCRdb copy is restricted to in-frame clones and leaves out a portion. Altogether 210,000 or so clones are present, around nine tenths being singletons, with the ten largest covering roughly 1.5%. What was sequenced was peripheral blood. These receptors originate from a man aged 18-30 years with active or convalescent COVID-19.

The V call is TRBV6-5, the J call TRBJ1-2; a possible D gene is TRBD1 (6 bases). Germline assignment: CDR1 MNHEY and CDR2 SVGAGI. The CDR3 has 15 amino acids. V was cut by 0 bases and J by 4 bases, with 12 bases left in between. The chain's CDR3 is CASSYSGGLAYGYTF. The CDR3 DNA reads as TGTGCCAGCAGTTACTCTGGGGGCTTGGCCTATGGCTACACCTTC.

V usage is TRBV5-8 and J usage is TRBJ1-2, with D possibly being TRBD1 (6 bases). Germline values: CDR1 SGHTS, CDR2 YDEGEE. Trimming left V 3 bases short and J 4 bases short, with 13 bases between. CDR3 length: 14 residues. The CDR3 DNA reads TGTGCCAGCAGCTCGGGGGGCCCCGTCTATGGCTACACCTTC. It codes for CASSSGGPVYGYTF. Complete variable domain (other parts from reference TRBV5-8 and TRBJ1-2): EAGVTQSPTHLIKTRGQQATLRCSPISGHTSVYWYQQALGLGLQFLLWYDEGEERNRGNFPPRFSGRQFPNYSSELNVNALELEDSALYLCASSSGGPVYGYTFGSGTRLTVV.

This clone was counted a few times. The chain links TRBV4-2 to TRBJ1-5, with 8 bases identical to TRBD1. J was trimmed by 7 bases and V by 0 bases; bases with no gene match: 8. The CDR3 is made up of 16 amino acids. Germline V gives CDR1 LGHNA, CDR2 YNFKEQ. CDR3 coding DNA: TGTGCCAGCAGCCAAGAAGGACGGCAGGGGGCACAGCCCCAGCATTTT. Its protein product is CASSQEGRQGAQPQHF.

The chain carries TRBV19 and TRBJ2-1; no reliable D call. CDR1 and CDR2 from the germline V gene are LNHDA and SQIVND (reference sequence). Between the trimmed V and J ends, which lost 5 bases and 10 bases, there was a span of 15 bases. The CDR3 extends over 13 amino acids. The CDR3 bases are TGTGCCAGTAGTCCCTCTTGGGTCGGGGAGCAGTTCTTC. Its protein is CASSPSWVGEQFF.

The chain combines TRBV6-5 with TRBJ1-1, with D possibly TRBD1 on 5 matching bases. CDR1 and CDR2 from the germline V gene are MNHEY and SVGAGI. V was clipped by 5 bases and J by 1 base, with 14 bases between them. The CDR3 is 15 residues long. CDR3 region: CASSQGWGENTEAFF. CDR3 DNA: TGTGCCAGCAGTCAGGGATGGGGGGAGAACACTGAAGCTTTCTTT.

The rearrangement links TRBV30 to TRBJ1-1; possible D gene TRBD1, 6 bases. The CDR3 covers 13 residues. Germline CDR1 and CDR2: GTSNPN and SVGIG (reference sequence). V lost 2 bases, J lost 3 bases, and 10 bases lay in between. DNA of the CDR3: TGTGCCTGGAGTTGGGGGGGCTACACTGAAGCTTTCTTT. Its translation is CAWSWGGYTEAFF.

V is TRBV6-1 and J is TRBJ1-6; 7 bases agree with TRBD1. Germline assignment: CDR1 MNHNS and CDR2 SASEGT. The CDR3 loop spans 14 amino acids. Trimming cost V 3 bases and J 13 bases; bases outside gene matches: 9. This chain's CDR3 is CASSDGDSAWPLHF. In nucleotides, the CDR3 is TGTGCCAGCAGTGATGGGGACAGCGCTTGGCCCCTCCACTTT.

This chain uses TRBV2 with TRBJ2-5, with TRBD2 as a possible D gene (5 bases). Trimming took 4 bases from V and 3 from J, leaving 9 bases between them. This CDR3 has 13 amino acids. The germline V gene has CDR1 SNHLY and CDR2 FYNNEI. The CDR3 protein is CASSAGSEETQYF. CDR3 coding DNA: TGTGCCAGCAGTGCGGGAAGCGAAGAGACCCAGTACTTC.

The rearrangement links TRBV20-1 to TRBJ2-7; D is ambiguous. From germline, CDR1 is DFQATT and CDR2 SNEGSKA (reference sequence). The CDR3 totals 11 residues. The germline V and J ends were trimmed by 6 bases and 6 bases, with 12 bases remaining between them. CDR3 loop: CSAVNLGEQYF. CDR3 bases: TGCAGTGCCGTTAATCTAGGCGAGCAGTACTTC.

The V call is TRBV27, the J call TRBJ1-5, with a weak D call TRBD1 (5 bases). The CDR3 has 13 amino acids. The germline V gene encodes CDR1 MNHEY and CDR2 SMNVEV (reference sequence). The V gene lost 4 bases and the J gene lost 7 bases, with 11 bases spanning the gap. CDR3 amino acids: CASSSSRGQPQHF. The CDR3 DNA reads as TGTGCCAGCAGTTCGTCTCGGGGGCAGCCCCAGCATTTT.

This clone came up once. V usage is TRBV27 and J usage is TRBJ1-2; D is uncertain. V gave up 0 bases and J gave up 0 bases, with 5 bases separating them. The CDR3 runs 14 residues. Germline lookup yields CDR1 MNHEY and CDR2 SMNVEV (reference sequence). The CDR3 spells CASSLSRANYGYTF. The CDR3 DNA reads TGTGCCAGCAGTTTATCACGGGCTAACTATGGCTACACCTTC.

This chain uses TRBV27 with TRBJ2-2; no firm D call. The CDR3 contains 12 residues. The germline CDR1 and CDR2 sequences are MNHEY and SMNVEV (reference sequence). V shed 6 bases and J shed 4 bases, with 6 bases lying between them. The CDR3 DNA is TGTGCCAGCAGCCCCCTCACCGGGGAGCTGTTTTTT. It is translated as CASSPLTGELFF.

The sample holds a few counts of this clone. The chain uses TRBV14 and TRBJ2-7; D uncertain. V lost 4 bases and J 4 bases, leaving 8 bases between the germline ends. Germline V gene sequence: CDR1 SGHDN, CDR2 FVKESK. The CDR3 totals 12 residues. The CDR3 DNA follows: TGTGCCAGCAGCCCCCAGAATTACGAGCAGTACTTC. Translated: CASSPQNYEQYF.

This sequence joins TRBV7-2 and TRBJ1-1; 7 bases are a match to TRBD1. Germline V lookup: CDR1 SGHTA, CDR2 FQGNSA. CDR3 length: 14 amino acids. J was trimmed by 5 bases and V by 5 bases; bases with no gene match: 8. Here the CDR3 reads CASSPQGRRTEAFF. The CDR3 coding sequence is TGTGCCAGCAGCCCACAGGGGCGGAGGACTGAAGCTTTCTTT.

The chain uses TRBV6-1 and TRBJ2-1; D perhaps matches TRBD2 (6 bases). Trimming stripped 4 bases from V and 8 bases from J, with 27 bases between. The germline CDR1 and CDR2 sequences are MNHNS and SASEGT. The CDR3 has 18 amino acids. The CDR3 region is CASSARLYQTGRVDEQFF. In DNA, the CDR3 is TGTGCCAGCAGTGCCCGCCTTTACCAGACCGGGAGAGTCGATGAGCAGTTCTTC.

CDR3 sequence reads: CSVQGRGGNTIYF. DNA of the CDR3: TGCAGCGTCCAGGGTAGGGGTGGAAACACCATATATTTT. The V gene is TRBV29-1, the J gene TRBJ1-3, with a possible D match to TRBD1 (5 bases). The length of the CDR3 is 13 residues. Trimming stripped 6 bases from V and 3 bases from J, with 12 bases between. The germline CDR1 and CDR2 sequences are SQVTM and ANQGSEA.

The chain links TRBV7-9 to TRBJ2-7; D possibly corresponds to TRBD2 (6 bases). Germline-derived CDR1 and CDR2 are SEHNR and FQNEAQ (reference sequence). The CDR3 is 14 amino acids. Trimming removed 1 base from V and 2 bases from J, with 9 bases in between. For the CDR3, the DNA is TGTGCCAGCAGCTTAGGTACGGGGGCCTACGAGCAGTACTTC. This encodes CASSLGTGAYEQYF.

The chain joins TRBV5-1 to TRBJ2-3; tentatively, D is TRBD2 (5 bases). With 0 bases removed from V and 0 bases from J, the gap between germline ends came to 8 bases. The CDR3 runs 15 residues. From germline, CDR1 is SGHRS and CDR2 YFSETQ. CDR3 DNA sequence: TGCGCCAGCAGCTTGGTCCAGCGGAGCACAGATACGCAGTATTTT. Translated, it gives CASSLVQRSTDTQYF.

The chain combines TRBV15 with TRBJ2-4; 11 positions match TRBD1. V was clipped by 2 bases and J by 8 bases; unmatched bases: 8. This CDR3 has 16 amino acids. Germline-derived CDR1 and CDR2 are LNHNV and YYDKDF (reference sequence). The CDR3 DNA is TGTGCCACCAGCAGACCGGGGACAGGGGGGAGGGACATTCAGTACTTC. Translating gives CATSRPGTGGRDIQYF.

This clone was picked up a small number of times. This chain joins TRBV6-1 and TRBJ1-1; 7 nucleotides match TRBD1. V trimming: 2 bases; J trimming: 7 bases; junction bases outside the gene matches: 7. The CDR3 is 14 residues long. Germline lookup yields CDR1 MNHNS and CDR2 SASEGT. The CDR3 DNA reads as TGTGCCAGCAGTGAACGGACAGGAATCTTTGAAGCTTTCTTT. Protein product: CASSERTGIFEAFF.

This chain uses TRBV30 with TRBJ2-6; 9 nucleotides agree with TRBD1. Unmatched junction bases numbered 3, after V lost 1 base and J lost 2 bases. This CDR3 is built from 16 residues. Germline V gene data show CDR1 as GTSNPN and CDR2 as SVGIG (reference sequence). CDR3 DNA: TGTGCCTGGAGTGCGACAGGGGGAGCTGGGGCCAACGTCCTGACTTTC. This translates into CAWSATGGAGANVLTF.

CDR3: CASRRSGHEQFF. The CDR3 coding sequence is TGTGCCAGTAGGCGGAGTGGCCATGAGCAGTTCTTC. The chain has TRBV19 and TRBJ2-1; D gene unclear. Deletions cut 6 bases from V and 8 bases from J, with 11 bases between. CDR3 size: 12 residues. Germline V gives CDR1 LNHDA, CDR2 SQIVND (reference sequence).

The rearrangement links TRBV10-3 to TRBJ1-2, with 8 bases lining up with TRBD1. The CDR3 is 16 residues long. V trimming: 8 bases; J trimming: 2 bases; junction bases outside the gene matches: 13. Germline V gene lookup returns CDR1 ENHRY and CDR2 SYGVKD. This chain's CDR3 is CAIWRSTGAINYGYTF. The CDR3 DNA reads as TGTGCCATCTGGAGGTCGACAGGGGCCATCAACTATGGCTACACCTTC.

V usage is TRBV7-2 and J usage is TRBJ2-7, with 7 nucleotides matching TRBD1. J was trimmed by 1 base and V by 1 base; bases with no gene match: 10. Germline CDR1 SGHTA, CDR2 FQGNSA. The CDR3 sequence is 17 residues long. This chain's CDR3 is CASSLERGGFSSYEQYF. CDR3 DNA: TGTGCCAGCAGCTTAGAGAGAGGGGGCTTCTCTTCCTACGAGCAGTACTTC.